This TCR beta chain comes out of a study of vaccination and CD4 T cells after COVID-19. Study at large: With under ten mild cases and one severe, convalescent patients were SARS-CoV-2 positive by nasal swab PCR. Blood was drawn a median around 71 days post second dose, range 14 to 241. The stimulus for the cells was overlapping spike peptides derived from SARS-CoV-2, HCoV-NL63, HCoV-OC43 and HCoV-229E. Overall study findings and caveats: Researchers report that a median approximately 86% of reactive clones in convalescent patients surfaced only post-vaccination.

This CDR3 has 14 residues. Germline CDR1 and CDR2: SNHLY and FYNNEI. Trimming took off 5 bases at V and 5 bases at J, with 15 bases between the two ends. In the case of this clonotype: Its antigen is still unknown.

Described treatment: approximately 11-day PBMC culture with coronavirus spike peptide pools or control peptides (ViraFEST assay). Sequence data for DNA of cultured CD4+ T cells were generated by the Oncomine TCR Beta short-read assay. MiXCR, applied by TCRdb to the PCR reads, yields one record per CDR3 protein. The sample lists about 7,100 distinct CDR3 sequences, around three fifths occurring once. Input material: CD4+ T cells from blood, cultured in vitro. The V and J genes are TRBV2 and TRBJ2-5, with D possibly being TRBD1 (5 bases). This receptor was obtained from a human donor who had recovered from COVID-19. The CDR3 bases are TGTGCCAGCAGTAGGACACGTTCCCTCGAGACCCAGTACTTC. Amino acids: CASSRTRSLETQYF.